One sample yielded the 29 T cell receptor beta chains listed below, sequenced in a study of glioma-infiltrating T cells (dated by TCRdb to about 2016). The instrument given in TCRdb is Illumina MiSeq. TCR alpha and beta CDR3 regions were amplified with the iRepertoire nested amplicon-rescue multiplex PCR (arm-PCR) platform from RNA. TCRdb cleaned the public reads at Q25 with fastp, built clones with MiXCR and kept in-frame beta chains. Here each entry gathers all rows of one CDR3 protein and keeps the most common genes and DNA. This sample gives fewer than 500,000 distinct CDR3 sequences in total; around 45% of them show up just once. The ten largest clones add up to around 12% of the sample. Sequenced sample: glioma tissue, nonneoplastic brain tissue, or PBMCs (not recorded which). The receptors come from a human donor with low-grade glioma or glioblastoma, undergoing nonglioma brain surgery, or in good health (not recorded which).

In regard to this clonotype: Being one base from a much bigger clone, this may be a read error. The gene calls are TRBV28 and TRBJ2-3, with 7 bases identical to TRBD1. Germline loops: CDR1 MDHEN, CDR2 SYDVKM. This CDR3 has 13 amino acids. J gave up 8 bases and V 10 bases, and 12 bases lay outside the gene matches. CDR3 protein: CATRDSAAGTQYF. CDR3 nucleotide sequence: TGTGCCACCAGGGACAGCGCGGCAGGTACGCAGTATTTT.

The chain has TRBV4-2 and TRBJ2-7; D may match TRBD1 or TRBD2 (5 bases each). This CDR3 spans 16 amino acids. CDR1 is LGHNA, CDR2 YNFKEQ, per germline. Trimming removed 5 bases from V and 0 bases from J, with 17 bases in between. The CDR3 loop reads CASSSSRGAASYEQYF. CDR3 coding DNA: TGTGCCAGCAGCTCCTCCAGAGGGGCGGCCTCCTACGAGCAGTACTTC.

Points on this clonotype: A read error may be the cause here, since a much bigger clone is one base away. The chain couples TRBV10-2 to TRBJ1-2; tentatively, D is TRBD1 (5 bases). The CDR3 runs to 12 residues. CDR1 and CDR2 from the germline V gene are WSHSY and SAAADI. CDR3 sequence reads: CAGMGRAYGYTF. The DNA of the CDR3 is TGTGCCGGCATGGGCAGGGCTTATGGCTACACCTTC.

In the case of this clonotype: One junction end does not reproduce the germline sequence, and a read error may be involved. This rearrangement joins TRBV4-2 to TRBJ2-7; 8 nucleotides match TRBD1. Looked up from germline, CDR1 is LGHNA and CDR2 is YNFKEQ. CDR3 size: 15 residues. The CDR3 bases are TGTGCCAGCAGCCAAGATCCAGGGGGCACCTACGAGCAGTACTTT. Translating it yields CASSQDPGGTYEQYF.

This clonotype was counted a single time. CDR3 amino acids: CASSPPGTRSVYEQFF. As DNA, the CDR3 is TGTGCCAGCAGCCCCCCCGGGACAAGGAGTGTCTATGAGCAGTTCTTC. The chain links TRBV4-2 to TRBJ2-1, with D possibly TRBD1 on 6 matching bases. The germline V gene encodes CDR1 LGHNA and CDR2 YNFKEQ. The CDR3 runs to 16 residues. V was cut by 4 bases and J by 8 bases, with 21 bases left in between.

Of note for this clonotype: An end of the junction does not agree with germline; a read error may underlie this. This chain uses TRBV5-6 with TRBJ2-1; 12 bases are a match to TRBD2. The germline V gene encodes CDR1 SGHDT and CDR2 YYEEEE. This CDR3 region has 16 residues. The CDR3 spells CASSLTSGRNWNGQFF. CDR3 DNA: TGTGCCAGCAGCCTGACTAGCGGGAGAAATTGGAATGGGCAGTTCTTC.

Regarding this clonotype: This clone may be a read error of a much larger clone one base away. CDR3 DNA: TGTGCCAGAAGTCTGCAGGGGACTAACTATGGCTACACCTTC. Its translation is CARSLQGTNYGYTF. The genes are TRBV28 and TRBJ1-2, with D possibly TRBD1 on 6 matching bases. The CDR3 extends over 14 amino acids. V was clipped by 9 bases and J by 0 bases, with 14 bases between them. Germline V lookup: CDR1 MDHEN, CDR2 SYDVKM.

This clonotype has a count of ten or more. The genes are TRBV27 and TRBJ1-1; possible D gene TRBD1, 5 bases. V was clipped by 1 base and J by 3 bases, with 6 bases between them. The CDR3 is made up of 13 amino acids. CDR1 is MNHEY and CDR2 is SMNVEV in the germline V gene (reference sequence). This chain's CDR3 is CASSLWGDTEAFF. The CDR3, as DNA: TGTGCCAGCAGTTTATGGGGGGACACTGAAGCTTTCTTT.

This clonotype occurred a few times. The chain carries TRBV7-2 and TRBJ2-5, with TRBD2 matching 12 bases. V lost 3 bases and J lost 4; bases outside the gene matches: 3. There are 15 residues in the CDR3. The germline V gene encodes CDR1 SGHTA and CDR2 FQGNSA. The CDR3 here is CASSFRLAGAETQYF. The CDR3 DNA reads as TGTGCCAGCAGCTTCAGACTAGCGGGAGCAGAGACCCAGTACTTC.

J is TRBJ2-3 and V is TRBV20-1; 8 positions match TRBD1. The germline V gene has CDR1 DFQATT and CDR2 SNEGSKA (reference sequence). The length of the CDR3 is 13 residues. The V and J ends lost 5 bases and 0 bases, in that order; junction bases with no gene match: 1. The DNA of the CDR3 is TGCAGTGCTCGGGACAGGAGCACAGATACGCAGTATTTT. The encoded protein is CSARDRSTDTQYF.

V and J are TRBV4-3 and TRBJ2-2; tentative D call: TRBD1 (6 bases). CDR3 length: 14 residues. The V gene lost 6 bases and the J gene lost 3 bases, with 11 bases spanning the gap. The V gene's germline CDR1 is LGHNA and CDR2 YSLEER. The CDR3 region has the DNA TGCGCCAGCAGGACCGGGACATACACCGGGGAGCTGTTTTTT. Translated: CASRTGTYTGELFF.

There are many counts of this clonotype. This chain connects TRBV6-2 or TRBV6-3 to TRBJ2-7; D perhaps matches TRBD2 (5 bases). Germline CDR1 and CDR2: MNHEY and SVGEGT. The CDR3 is 12 residues long. V lost 6 bases and J lost 5, with 11 bases in between. CDR3 DNA sequence: TGTGCCAGCAGCCAACGGGGAAACGAGCAGTACTTC. Translated, it gives CASSQRGNEQYF.

The CDR3 loop is CAISESTRKHNEQFF. As DNA, the CDR3 is TGTGCCATCAGTGAGTCGACTCGGAAGCACAATGAGCAGTTCTTC. This chain links TRBV10-3 with TRBJ2-1; no clear D gene. V lost 0 bases to trimming and J lost 5 bases, with 11 bases between them. The germline gives CDR1 ENHRY, CDR2 SYGVKD. The CDR3 is 15 amino acids.

This clonotype has ten or more counts. The rearrangement links TRBV6-2 or TRBV6-3 to TRBJ1-1; D might be TRBD1 (5 bases). The CDR3 totals 14 residues. V was clipped by 2 bases and J by 5 bases, with 12 bases between them. Germline V CDR1 and CDR2: MNHEY, SVGEGT. The CDR3 reads CASSYGGGRTEAFF. As DNA, the CDR3 is TGTGCCAGCAGTTACGGGGGAGGGAGAACTGAAGCTTTCTTT.

This clonotype was seen a handful of times. The chain uses TRBV10-3 and TRBJ2-7; D is ambiguous. This CDR3 has 11 residues. V was trimmed by 2 bases and J by 5 bases, leaving 4 bases between them. The germline V gene encodes CDR1 ENHRY and CDR2 SYGVKD. CDR3 in amino acids: CAISEGHEQYF. As DNA, the CDR3 is TGTGCCATCAGTGAGGGGCACGAGCAGTACTTC.

With regard to this clonotype: Compared with germline, one end of the junction differs, possibly owing to a read error. V and J are TRBV19 and TRBJ1-1; 7 positions match TRBD1. Germline assignment: CDR1 LNHDA and CDR2 SQIVND (reference sequence). The CDR3 has 15 amino acids. DNA for the CDR3: TGTGCCAGTAGTCTCGGACAGGCTTTTAACACTGTAGCTTTCTTT. Amino acid sequence: CASSLGQAFNTVAFF.

This clonotype has a handful of counts. The chain has TRBV2 and TRBJ2-3; 10 bases match TRBD1. In germline, CDR1 is SNHLY, CDR2 FYNNEI. The V and J ends lost 3 bases and 6 bases, in that order; junction bases with no gene match: 6. This CDR3 contains 15 residues. CDR3 sequence (DNA): TGTGCCAGCAGTGACTCCGGGACAGGGGAGGATACGCAGTATTTT. This sequence encodes CASSDSGTGEDTQYF.

About this clonotype itself: The CDR3 does not end in the conserved phenylalanine or tryptophan, so this is likely a read error. The chain combines TRBV20-1 with TRBJ1-6, with TRBD1 matching over 10 bases. Germline V gene lookup returns CDR1 DFQATT and CDR2 SNEGSKA (reference sequence). The trim removed 3 bases at V and 7 bases at J, leaving 6 bases unmatched. The CDR3 spans 15 residues. CDR3 residues: CSAREGGQGNSPLHV. The CDR3 DNA reads as TGCAGTGCTAGGGAAGGGGGACAGGGGAATTCACCCCTCCACGTT.

This clonotype was observed at least ten times. J is TRBJ1-2 and V is TRBV20-1; D remains unclear. This CDR3 is 12 amino acids long. Germline values: CDR1 DFQATT, CDR2 SNEGSKA (reference sequence). Between the trimmed V and J ends, which lost 3 bases and 8 bases, there was a span of 13 bases. The CDR3 nucleotides read TGCAGTGCTAGGTTCAGTAGCGGGGGCTACACCTTC. Protein product: CSARFSSGGYTF.

In its sample, this clonotype was seen a few times. This chain uses TRBV7-2 with TRBJ2-5, with D possibly matching TRBD2 (5 bases). In germline, CDR1 is SGHTA, CDR2 FQGNSA. V lost 2 bases and J lost 4, with 8 bases in between. This CDR3 spans 13 amino acids. CDR3 sequence (DNA): TGTGCCAGCAGCTTACGGGGAAGAGAGACCCAGTACTTC. Its protein product is CASSLRGRETQYF.

This clonotype occurred a few times. The genes are TRBV28 and TRBJ2-7, with 10 nucleotides matching TRBD2. Germline assignment: CDR1 MDHEN and CDR2 SYDVKM. V lost 5 bases to trimming and J lost 0 bases; unmatched junction nucleotides: 7. This CDR3 contains 16 residues. This CDR3 reads CASSPGLAEISYEQYF. The CDR3 region has the DNA TGTGCCAGCAGTCCCGGACTAGCGGAGATCTCCTACGAGCAGTACTTC.

The gene calls are TRBV18 and TRBJ1-6; D remains unclear. Germline CDR1 KGHSH, CDR2 LQKENI. V was cut by 2 bases and J by 4 bases, with 9 bases left in between. The CDR3 consists of 15 residues. The CDR3 sequence: CASSPNRDYNSPLHF. The CDR3 DNA reads as TGTGCCAGCTCACCAAATCGGGATTATAATTCACCCCTCCACTTT.

This CDR3 reads CSARDSGGAFGWSEQFF. DNA for the CDR3: TGCAGTGCTAGAGATTCAGGGGGCGCCTTCGGTTGGAGTGAGCAGTTCTTC. The V gene is TRBV20-1, the J gene TRBJ2-1, with 8 nucleotides matching TRBD1. Germline lookup yields CDR1 DFQATT and CDR2 SNEGSKA (reference sequence). The junction had 16 bases not matched to a gene; V was cut back by 0 bases and J by 9 bases. The length of the CDR3 is 17 residues.

Remarks on this clonotype: Sequence at one end of the junction differs from germline and may be a read error. This chain connects TRBV28 to TRBJ2-3, with D uncertain. CDR3 length: 14 residues. Germline CDR1 MDHEN, CDR2 SYDVKM. CDR3 sequence (DNA): TGTGCCACCAGTCCGCCCCGGACCCCAGATACGCAGTATTTT. Residues: CATSPPRTPDTQYF. The whole variable domain, filled in from reference TRBV28 and TRBJ2-3, reads DVKVTQSSRYLVKRTGEKVFLECVQDMDHENMFWYRQDPGLGLRLIYFSYDVKMKEKGDIPEGYSVSREKKERFSLILESASTNQTSMYLCATSPPRTPDTQYFGPGTRLTVL.

This clonotype showed up just a few times. This chain joins TRBV11-2 and TRBJ2-7; D is tentatively TRBD1 or TRBD2 (5 bases each). V lost 4 bases and J 0 bases, leaving 22 bases between the germline ends. The CDR3 has 18 amino acids. Germline V CDR1 and CDR2: SGHAT, FQNNGV. The DNA for the CDR3 is TGTGCCAGCAGCTCACTCCGAGGGACGGGCCCAAGCTCCTACGAGCAGTACTTC. Its translation is CASSSLRGTGPSSYEQYF.

The chain combines TRBV20-1 with TRBJ2-5; D is possibly TRBD2 (5 bases). The CDR3 spans 14 residues. The V and J ends lost 3 bases and 4 bases respectively, with 15 bases between them. CDR1 and CDR2 from the germline V gene are DFQATT and SNEGSKA (reference sequence). The CDR3 region is CSASGGSTPETQYF. The CDR3 DNA reads TGCAGTGCTAGTGGAGGATCGACGCCAGAGACCCAGTACTTC.

Regarding this clonotype: A read error is possible here, since a much larger clone lies one base away. The J gene is TRBJ1-2, the V gene TRBV6-5; TRBD1 agrees at 8 bases. V was clipped by 8 bases and J by 4 bases; unmatched bases: 12. The CDR3 totals 15 residues. Germline CDR1 is MNHEY and CDR2 is SVGAGI. CDR3 in amino acids: CASGYYSTGAYGYTF. CDR3 bases: TGTGCCAGCGGGTACTACTCGACAGGGGCCTATGGCTACACCTTC.

V and J are TRBV7-2 and TRBJ2-7; D is uncertain. Trimming cost V 2 bases and J 5 bases, with 13 bases left between them. The CDR3 extends over 14 amino acids. Germline CDR1 and CDR2: SGHTA and FQGNSA. The DNA for the CDR3 is TGTGCCAGCAGCTTAAACGCTGGAAGGGACGAGCAGTACTTC. Protein product: CASSLNAGRDEQYF.

The chain uses TRBV6-5 and TRBJ1-6; D ambiguous. The CDR3 has 15 amino acids. Germline V gene sequence: CDR1 MNHEY, CDR2 SVGAGI. V dropped 6 bases and J dropped 6 bases, with 15 bases sitting between them. The CDR3 spells CASRGWNQFNSPLHF. The CDR3 DNA sequence: TGTGCCAGCAGGGGATGGAACCAGTTTAATTCACCCCTCCACTTT.